These T cell receptor beta chains were read from a single sample in a study of identical twins. TCRdb called the 5' RACE reads again in MiXCR, with one record for every CDR3 protein. Of 1.5 million to 2 million distinct CDR3 sequences in the sample, about 30% were seen once. Sequencing input: cord blood. These receptors all come from a newborn girl in good health. CDR3s include the opening cysteine and the closing phenylalanine or tryptophan. The size field is filled for only some rows; it gives once, few, many or a size class.

v_gene	len	abundance	CDR3aa
TRBV4-2	14	many	CASSQGNRGEKLFF
TRBV27	18	.	CASTSHYRQGGSNQPQHF
TRBV20-1	13	once	CSARGRGTRTQYF
TRBV20-1	15	few	CSATGLAGPQETQYF
TRBV2	13	few	CASSPETGETQYF
TRBV20-1	13	.	CSASGQLNTEAFF
TRBV20-1	16	few	CSARDDPSGSTDTQYF
TRBV28	13	few	CASSPRGRIEQFF
TRBV6-6	13	.	CASKTSGYNEQFF
TRBV29-1	14	few	CSGLGTGSNYGYTF
TRBV2	13	.	CASTSSGANVLTF
TRBV5-1	11	.	CASKGGNEQYF
TRBV6-1	12	many	CASSELAYEQYF
TRBV4-1	14	.	CASSQTLAQETQYF
TRBV5-1	13	.	CTSSGSSYNEQFF
TRBV15	16	.	CATSRDPGTTTGELFF
TRBV12-3/TRBV12-4	15	few	CASSFPGTPTDTQYF
TRBV19	20	few	CASSMRQGATFISGANVLTF
TRBV28	13	few	CASSPPILYEQYF
TRBV3-1	16	.	CASSQGGLQGHTEAFF
TRBV7-2	15	few	CASSLSSAGGETQYF
TRBV7-2	16	.	CASSPGYGPNTDTQYF
TRBV29-1	13	few	CSVEKAAAYGYTF
TRBV2	18	.	CASSPQDPFVGARNIQYF
TRBV7-2	14	many	CASSTGTTYNEQFF
TRBV9	14	few	CASSVATSTGELFF